This entry is about one TCR beta chain. What it binds is not known. The data derive from a study of cytomegalovirus exposure and HLA in healthy donors. Study outcomes and limitations: A cluster of highly shared sequence variants was likely a sequencing artifact. Analyzed later, association rates of TCRs varied across HLA loci, with DRB1 most and HLA-C fewest. Some TCR beta chains (more than 150 of them) were listed as cytomegalovirus-associated.

The CDR3 sequence is 15 residues long. Germline assignment: CDR1 SNHLY and CDR2 FYNNEI. After removal of 5 bases from V and 4 bases from J, the junction contained 10 bases not matched to a gene. PCR used 60 Vbeta primers and 13 Jbeta primers. TCRdb keeps only in-frame clones here, not all; method: immunoSEQ multiplex PCR. The sample has some 200,000 clones, roughly 73% seen once. The V call is TRBV2, the J call TRBJ2-5, with 7 bases matching TRBD2. Sequenced material: PBMCs. The clonotype comes from a woman in her thirties in good health and CMV-seronegative. The CDR3 coding sequence is TGTGCCAGCAGTCCCATTGCTTCGGGGGGAGAGACCCAGTACTTC. Translated, it gives CASSPIASGGETQYF. The entire variable domain, with the rest obtained from reference TRBV2 and TRBJ2-5, is as follows: EPEVTQTPSHQVTQMGQEVILRCVPISNHLYFYWYRQILGQKVEFLVSFYNNEISEKSEIFDDQFSVERPDGSNFTLKIRSTKLEDSAMYFCASSPIASGGETQYFGPGTRLLVL.